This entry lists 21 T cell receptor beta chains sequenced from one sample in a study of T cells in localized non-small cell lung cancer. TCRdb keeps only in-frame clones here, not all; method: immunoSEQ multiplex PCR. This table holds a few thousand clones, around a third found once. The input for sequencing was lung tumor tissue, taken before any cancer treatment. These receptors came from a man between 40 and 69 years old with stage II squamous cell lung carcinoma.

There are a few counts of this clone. CDR3 sequence (DNA): TGTGCCAGCAGCGTAGAGCCAGGGGGCGAAGGTACTGAAGCTTTCTTT. Translating gives CASSVEPGGEGTEAFF. This rearrangement joins TRBV9 to TRBJ1-1; 8 bases map to TRBD1. The CDR3 loop spans 16 amino acids. Germline assignment: CDR1 SGDLS and CDR2 YYNGEE. After removal of 0 bases from V and 5 bases from J, the junction contained 9 bases not matched to a gene.

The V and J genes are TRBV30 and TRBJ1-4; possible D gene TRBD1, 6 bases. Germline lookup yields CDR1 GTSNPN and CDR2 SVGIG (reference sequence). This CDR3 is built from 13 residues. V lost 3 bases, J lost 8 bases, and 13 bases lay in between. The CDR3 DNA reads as TGTGCCTGGAGACAGGGTCTAAGCGAAAAACTGTTTTTT. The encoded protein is CAWRQGLSEKLFF. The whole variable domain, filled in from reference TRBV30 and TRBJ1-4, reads SQTIHQWPATLVQPVGSPLSLECTVEGTSNPNLYWYRQAAGRGLQLLFYSVGIGQISSEVPQNLSASRPQDRQFILSSKKLLLSDSGFYLCAWRQGLSEKLFFGSGTQLSVL.

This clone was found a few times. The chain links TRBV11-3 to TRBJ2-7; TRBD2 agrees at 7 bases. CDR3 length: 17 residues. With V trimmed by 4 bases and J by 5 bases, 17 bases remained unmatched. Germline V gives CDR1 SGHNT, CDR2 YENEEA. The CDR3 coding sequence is TGTGCCAGCAGCTCGATAGTTAGCCTGGCGGGAGCTAACGAGCAGTACTTC. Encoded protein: CASSSIVSLAGANEQYF.

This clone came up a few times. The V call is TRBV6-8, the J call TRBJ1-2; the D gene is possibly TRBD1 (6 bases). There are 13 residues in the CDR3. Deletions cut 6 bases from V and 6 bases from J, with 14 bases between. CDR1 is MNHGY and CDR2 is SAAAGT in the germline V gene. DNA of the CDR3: TGTGCCAGCAGCCACCGACAGGTCCATGGCTACACCTTC. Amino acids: CASSHRQVHGYTF.

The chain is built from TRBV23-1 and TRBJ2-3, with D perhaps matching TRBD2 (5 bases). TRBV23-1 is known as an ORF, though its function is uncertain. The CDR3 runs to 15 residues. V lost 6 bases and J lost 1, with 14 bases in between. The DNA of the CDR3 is TGCGCCAGCAGCCCCCACGAGGGAGGCACAGATACGCAGTATTTT. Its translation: CASSPHEGGTDTQYF.

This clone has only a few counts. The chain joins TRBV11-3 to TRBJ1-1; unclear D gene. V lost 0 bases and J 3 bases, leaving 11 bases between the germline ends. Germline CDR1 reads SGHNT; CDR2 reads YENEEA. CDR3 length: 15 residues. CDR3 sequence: CASSLESGSDTEAFF. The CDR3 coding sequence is TGTGCCAGCAGCTTAGAATCCGGGTCGGACACTGAAGCTTTCTTT. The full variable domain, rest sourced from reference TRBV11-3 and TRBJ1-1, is EAGVVQSPRYKIIEKKQPVAFWCNPISGHNTLYWYLQNLGQGPELLIRYENEEAVDDSQLPKDRFSAERLKGVDSTLKIQPAELGDSAVYLCASSLESGSDTEAFFGQGTRLTVV.

CDR3 region: CASSLGTPTYEQYF. The CDR3 region has the DNA TGCGCCAGCAGCTTGGGGACACCTACCTACGAGCAGTACTTC. The V gene is TRBV5-1, the J gene TRBJ2-7, with a weak D call TRBD1 (5 bases). CDR1 SGHRS and CDR2 YFSETQ come from the germline V gene. Trimming took 0 bases from V and 2 from J, leaving 9 bases between them. The CDR3 covers 14 residues.

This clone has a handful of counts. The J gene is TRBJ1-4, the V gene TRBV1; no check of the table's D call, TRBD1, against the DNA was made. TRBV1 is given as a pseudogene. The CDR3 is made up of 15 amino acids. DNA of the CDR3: TGCGCCAGCAGCCAAGTTTCCAGGGATTGGGAAAAACTGTTTTTT. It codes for CASSQVSRDWEKLFF.

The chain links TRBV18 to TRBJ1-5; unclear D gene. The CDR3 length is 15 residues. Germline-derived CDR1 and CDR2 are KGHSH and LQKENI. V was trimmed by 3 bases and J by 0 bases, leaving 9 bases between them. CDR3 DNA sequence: TGTGCCAGCTCACCCGGGGTCCTTAGCAATCAGCCCCAGCATTTT. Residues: CASSPGVLSNQPQHF.

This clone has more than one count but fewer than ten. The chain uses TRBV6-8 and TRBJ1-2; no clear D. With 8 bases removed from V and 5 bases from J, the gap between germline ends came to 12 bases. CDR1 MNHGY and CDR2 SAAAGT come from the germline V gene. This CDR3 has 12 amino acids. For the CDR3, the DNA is TGTGCCAGCGACTCTCAATCTTATGGCTACACCTTC. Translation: CASDSQSYGYTF.

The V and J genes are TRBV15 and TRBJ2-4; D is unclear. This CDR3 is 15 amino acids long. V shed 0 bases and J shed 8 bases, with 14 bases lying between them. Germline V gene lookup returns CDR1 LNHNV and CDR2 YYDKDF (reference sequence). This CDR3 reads CATSRDPGPFDIQYF. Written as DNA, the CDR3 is TGTGCCACCAGCAGAGATCCAGGTCCGTTCGACATTCAGTACTTC.

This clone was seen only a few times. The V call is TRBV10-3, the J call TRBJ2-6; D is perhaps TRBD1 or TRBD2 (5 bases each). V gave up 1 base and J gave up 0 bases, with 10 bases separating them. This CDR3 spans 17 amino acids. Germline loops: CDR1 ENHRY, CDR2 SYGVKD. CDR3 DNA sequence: TGTGCCATCAGTGAGTTTGGGGGATCCTCTGGGGCCAACGTCCTGACTTTC. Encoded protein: CAISEFGGSSGANVLTF.

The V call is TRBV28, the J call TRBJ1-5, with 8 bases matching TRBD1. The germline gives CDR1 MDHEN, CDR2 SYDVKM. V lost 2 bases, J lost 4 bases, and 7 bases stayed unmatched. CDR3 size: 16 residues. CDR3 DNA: TGTGCCAGCAGTTTAAGGGGCCGGACAGGGAATCAGCCCCAGCATTTT. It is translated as CASSLRGRTGNQPQHF.

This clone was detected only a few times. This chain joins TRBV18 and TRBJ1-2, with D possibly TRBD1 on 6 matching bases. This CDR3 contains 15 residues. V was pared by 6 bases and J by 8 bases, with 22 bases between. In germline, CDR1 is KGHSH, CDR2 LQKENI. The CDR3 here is CASSLRGLSEKGYTF. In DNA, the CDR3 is TGTGCCAGCTCCCTCCGGGGGCTTTCAGAGAAGGGCTACACCTTC.

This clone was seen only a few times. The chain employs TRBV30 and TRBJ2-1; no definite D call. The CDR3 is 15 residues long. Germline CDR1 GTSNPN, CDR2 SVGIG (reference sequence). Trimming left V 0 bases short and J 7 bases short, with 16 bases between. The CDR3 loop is CAWSVRSVYGNEQFF. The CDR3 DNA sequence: TGTGCCTGGAGTGTAAGGAGCGTTTACGGGAATGAGCAGTTCTTC.

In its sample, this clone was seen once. CDR3 DNA sequence: TGTGCCTGGAGTGTTGGGGGAGCAGGCACCTACGAGCAGTACTTC. It is translated as CAWSVGGAGTYEQYF. The V gene is TRBV30, the J gene TRBJ2-7; D could derive from TRBD1 or TRBD2 (5 bases each). V was pared by 0 bases and J by 2 bases, with 14 bases between. In germline, CDR1 is GTSNPN, CDR2 SVGIG (reference sequence). This CDR3 comprises 15 residues. The full variable domain, with the rest looked up from reference TRBV30 and TRBJ2-7, is SQTIHQWPATLVQPVGSPLSLECTVEGTSNPNLYWYRQAAGRGLQLLFYSVGIGQISSEVPQNLSASRPQDRQFILSSKKLLLSDSGFYLCAWSVGGAGTYEQYFGPGTRLTVT.

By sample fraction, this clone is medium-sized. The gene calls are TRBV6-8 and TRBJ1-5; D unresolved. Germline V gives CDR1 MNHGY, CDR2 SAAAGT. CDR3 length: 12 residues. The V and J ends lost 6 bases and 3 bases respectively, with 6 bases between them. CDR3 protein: CASSSYNQPQHF. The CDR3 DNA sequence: TGTGCCAGCAGCTCGTACAATCAGCCCCAGCATTTT.

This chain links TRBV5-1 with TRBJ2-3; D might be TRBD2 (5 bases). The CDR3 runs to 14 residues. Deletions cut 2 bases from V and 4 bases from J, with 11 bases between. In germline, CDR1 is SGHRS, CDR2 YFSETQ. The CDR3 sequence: CASSFGGSPDTQYF. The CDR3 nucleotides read TGCGCCAGCAGCTTCGGTGGGAGCCCAGATACGCAGTATTTT.

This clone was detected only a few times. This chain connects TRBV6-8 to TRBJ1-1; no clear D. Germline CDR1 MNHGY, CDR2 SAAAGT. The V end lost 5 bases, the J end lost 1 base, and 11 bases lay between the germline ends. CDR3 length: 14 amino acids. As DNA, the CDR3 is TGTGCCAGCAGTGTCCCGCCGGCGAACACTGAAGCTTTCTTT. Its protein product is CASSVPPANTEAFF.

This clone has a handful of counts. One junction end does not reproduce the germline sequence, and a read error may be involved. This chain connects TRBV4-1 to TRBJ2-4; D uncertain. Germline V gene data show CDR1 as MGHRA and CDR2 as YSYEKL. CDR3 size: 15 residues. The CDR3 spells CTSSQDDISKNIQYF. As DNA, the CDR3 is TGCACCAGCAGCCAAGATGACATCTCCAAAAACATTCAGTACTTC.

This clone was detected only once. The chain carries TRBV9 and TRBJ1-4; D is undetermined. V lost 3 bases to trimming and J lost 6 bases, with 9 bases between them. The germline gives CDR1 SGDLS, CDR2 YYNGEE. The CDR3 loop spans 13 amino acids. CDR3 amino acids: CASSGQLDEKLFF. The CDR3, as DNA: TGTGCCAGCAGCGGGCAATTAGATGAAAAACTGTTTTTT.